A single T cell receptor (beta chain) is shown here with its context. Its cognate antigen is unknown. This sample was included in a study of shared clonotypes between healthy human individuals. Study summary: Three plates each covered CD4 naive and memory; CD8 naive two, CD8 memory one. General study results and limits: The low donor count limited represented genetic and exposure-history diversity.

Profiling relied on immunoSEQ multiplex PCR, and the TCRdb table lists in-frame clones only, not all of them. The repertoire includes about 2 million clones, about 95% of them detected once, and roughly 1% sits in the top ten. The naive CD8 population came from CD45RO-negative cells selected for CCR7, without terminally differentiated effector memory CD45RA+ cells. All donors qualified as healthy HIV-negative adults and had experienced no recent acute infections or vaccinations. Per the germline V gene, CDR1 is MNHEY and CDR2 is SMNVEV (reference sequence). Unmatched junction bases numbered 8, after V lost 1 base and J lost 5 bases. This CDR3 region has 16 residues.

This rearrangement joins TRBV27 to TRBJ2-5; TRBD1 agrees at 9 bases. The sample comprised naive CD8+ T cells sorted from blood. The sequence was collected from a man aged 18 to 29 in good health. The CDR3: CASSLLPGQGLETQYF. Here the CDR3 DNA reads TGTGCCAGCAGTTTATTGCCGGGACAGGGCTTGGAGACCCAGTACTTC.